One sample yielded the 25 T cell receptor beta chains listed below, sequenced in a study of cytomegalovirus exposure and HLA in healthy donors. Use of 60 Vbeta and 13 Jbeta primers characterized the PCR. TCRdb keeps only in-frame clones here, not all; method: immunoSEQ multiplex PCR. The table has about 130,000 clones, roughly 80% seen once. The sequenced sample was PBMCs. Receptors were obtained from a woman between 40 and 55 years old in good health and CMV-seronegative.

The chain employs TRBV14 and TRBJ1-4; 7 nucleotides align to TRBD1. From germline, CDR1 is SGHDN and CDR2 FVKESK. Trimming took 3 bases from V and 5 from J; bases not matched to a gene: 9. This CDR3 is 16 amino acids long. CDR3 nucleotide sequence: TGTGCCAGCAGCCAGCAGACAGGGTTGAAAAATGAAAAACTGTTTTTT. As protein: CASSQQTGLKNEKLFF.

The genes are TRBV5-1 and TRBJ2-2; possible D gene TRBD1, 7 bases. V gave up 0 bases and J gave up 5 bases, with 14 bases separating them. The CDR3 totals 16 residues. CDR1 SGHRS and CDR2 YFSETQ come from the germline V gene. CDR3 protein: CASSLGRTGGTGELFF. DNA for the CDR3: TGCGCCAGCAGCTTGGGGAGGACAGGAGGGACCGGGGAGCTGTTTTTT.

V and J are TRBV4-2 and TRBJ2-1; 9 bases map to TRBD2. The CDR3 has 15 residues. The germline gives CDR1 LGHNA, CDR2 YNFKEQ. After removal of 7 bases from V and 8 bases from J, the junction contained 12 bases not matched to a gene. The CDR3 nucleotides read TGTGCCAGCAATTCTCGGACTAGCGCAGGGGATGAGCAGTTCTTC. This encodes CASNSRTSAGDEQFF.

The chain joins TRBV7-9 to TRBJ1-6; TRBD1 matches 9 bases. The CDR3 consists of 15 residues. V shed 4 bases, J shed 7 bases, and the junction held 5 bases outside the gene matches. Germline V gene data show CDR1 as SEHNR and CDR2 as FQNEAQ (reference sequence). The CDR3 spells CASSSYRGRNSPLHF. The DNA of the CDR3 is TGTGCCAGCAGCTCCTACAGGGGGCGAAATTCACCCCTCCACTTT.

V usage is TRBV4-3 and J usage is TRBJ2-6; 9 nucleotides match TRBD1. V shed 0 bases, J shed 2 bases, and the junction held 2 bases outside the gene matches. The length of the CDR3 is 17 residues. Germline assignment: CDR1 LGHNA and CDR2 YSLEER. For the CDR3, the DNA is TGCGCCAGCAGCCAAGATAACAGGGGGCCTGGGGCCAACGTCCTGACTTTC. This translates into CASSQDNRGPGANVLTF.

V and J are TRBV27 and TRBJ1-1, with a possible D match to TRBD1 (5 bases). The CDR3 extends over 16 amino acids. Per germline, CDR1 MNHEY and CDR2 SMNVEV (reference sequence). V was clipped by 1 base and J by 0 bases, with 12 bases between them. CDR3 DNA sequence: TGTGCCAGCAGTTTATATCCCCAGGGCTTGAACACTGAAGCTTTCTTT. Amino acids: CASSLYPQGLNTEAFF.

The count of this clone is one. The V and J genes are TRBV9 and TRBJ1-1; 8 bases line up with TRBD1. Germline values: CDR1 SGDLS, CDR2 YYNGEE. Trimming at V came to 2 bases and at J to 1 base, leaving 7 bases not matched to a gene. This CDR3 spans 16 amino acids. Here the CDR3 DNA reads TGTGCCAGCAGCGTGCAGGGGGCCGTTGGGAACACTGAAGCTTTCTTT. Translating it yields CASSVQGAVGNTEAFF.

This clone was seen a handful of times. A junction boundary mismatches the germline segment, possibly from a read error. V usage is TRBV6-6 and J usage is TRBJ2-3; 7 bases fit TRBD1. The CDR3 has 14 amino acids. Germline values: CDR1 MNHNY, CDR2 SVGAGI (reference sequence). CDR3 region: CASSNSGTVNTQYF. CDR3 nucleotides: TGTGCCAGCAGTAACTCCGGGACAGTAAATACGCAGTATTTT.

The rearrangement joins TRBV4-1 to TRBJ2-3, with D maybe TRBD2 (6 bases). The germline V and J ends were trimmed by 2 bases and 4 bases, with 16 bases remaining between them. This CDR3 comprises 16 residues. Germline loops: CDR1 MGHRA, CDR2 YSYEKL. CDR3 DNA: TGCGCCAGCAGCCAATCTGGACTACCATCGGCAGATACGCAGTATTTT. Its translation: CASSQSGLPSADTQYF.

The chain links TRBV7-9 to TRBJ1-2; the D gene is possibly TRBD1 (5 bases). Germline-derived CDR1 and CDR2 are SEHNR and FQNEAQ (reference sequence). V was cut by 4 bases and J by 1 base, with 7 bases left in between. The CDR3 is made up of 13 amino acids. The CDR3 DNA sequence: TGTGCCAGCAGCTCCGACAGTAACTATGGCTACACCTTC. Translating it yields CASSSDSNYGYTF.

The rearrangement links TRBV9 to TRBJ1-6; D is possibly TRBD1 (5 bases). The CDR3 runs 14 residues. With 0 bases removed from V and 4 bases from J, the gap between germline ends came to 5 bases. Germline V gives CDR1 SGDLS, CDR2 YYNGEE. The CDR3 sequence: CASSVGQYNSPLHF. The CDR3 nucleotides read TGTGCCAGCAGCGTAGGACAGTATAATTCACCCCTCCACTTT.

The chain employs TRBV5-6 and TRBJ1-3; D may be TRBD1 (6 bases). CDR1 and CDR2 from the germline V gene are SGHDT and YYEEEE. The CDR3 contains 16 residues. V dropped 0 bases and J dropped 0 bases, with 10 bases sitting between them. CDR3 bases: TGTGCCAGCAGCTTGGGCGGACAGATCTCTGGAAACACCATATATTTT. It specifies CASSLGGQISGNTIYF. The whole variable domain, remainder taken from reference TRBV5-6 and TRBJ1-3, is DAGVTQSPTHLIKTRGQQVTLRCSPKSGHDTVSWYQQALGQGPQFIFQYYEEEERQRGNFPDRFSGHQFPNYSSELNVNALLLGDSALYLCASSLGGQISGNTIYFGEGSWLTVV.

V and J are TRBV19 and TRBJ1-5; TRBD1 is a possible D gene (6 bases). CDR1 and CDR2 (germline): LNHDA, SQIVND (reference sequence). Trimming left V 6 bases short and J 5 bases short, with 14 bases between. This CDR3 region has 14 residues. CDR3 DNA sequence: TGTGCCAGTAGGGAGAGGGGGGGCGATCAGCCCCAGCATTTT. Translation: CASRERGGDQPQHF.

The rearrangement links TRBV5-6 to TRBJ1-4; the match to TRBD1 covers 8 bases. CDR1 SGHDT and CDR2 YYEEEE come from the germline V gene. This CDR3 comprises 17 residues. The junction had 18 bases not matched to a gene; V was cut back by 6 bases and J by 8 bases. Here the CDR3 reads CASTSGGTGTIEEKLFF. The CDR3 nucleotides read TGTGCCAGCACCAGCGGTGGGACAGGCACCATTGAGGAAAAACTGTTTTTT.

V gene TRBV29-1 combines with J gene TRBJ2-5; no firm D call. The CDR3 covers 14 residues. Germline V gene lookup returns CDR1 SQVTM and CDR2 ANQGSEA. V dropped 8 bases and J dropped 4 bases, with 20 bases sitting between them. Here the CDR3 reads CSSDPFGVRETQYF. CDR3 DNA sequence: TGCAGCTCCGACCCGTTTGGAGTTCGAGAGACCCAGTACTTC.

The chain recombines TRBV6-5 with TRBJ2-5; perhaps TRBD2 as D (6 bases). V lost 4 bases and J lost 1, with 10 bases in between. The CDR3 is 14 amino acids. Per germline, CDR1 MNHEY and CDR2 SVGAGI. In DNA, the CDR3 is TGTGCCAGCAGTTCCCGGGGGATCCAAGAGACCCAGTACTTC. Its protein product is CASSSRGIQETQYF.

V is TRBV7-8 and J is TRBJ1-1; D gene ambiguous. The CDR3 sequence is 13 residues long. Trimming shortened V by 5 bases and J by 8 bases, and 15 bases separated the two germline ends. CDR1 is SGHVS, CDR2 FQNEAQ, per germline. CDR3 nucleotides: TGTGCCAGCAGCCATTACGAGAGGAAAGAAGCTTTCTTT. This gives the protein CASSHYERKEAFF.

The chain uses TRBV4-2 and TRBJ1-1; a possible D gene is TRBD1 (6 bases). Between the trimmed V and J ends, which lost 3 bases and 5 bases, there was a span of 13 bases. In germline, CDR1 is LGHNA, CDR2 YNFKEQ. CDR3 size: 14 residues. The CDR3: CASSQGGGGTEAFF. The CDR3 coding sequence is TGTGCCAGCAGCCAGGGAGGGGGAGGAACTGAAGCTTTCTTT.

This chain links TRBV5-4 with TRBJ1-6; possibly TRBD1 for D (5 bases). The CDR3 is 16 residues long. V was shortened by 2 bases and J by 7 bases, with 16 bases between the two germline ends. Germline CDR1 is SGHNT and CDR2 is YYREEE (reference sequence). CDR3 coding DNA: TGTGCCAGCAGCTTAGCGGGGACCTCGCAGAATTCACCCCTCCACTTT. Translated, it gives CASSLAGTSQNSPLHF.

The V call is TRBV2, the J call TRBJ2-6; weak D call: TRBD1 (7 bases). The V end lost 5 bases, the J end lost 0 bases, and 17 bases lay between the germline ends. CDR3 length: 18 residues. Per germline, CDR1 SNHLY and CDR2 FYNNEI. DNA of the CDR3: TGTGCCAGCAGTTATTCGGCAGGGGGGAACTCTGGGGCCAACGTCCTGACTTTC. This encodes CASSYSAGGNSGANVLTF.

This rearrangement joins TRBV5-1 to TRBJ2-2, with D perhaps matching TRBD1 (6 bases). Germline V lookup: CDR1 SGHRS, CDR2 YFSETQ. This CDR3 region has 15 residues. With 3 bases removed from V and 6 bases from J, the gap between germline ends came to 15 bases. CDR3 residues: CASSSRDIRAGELFF. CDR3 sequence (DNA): TGCGCCAGCAGCTCCCGGGACATAAGGGCCGGGGAGCTGTTTTTT.

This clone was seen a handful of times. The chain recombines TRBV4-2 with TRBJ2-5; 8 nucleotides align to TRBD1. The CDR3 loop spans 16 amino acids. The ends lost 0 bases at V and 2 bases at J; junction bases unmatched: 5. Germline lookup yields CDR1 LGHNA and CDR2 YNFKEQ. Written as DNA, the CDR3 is TGTGCCAGCAGCCAAGATGGGACAGGTCCACAAGAGACCCAGTACTTC. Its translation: CASSQDGTGPQETQYF.

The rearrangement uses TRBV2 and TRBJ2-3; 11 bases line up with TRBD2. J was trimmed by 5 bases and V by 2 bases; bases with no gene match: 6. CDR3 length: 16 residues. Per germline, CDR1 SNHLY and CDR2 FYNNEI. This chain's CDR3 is CASSEQLAGVGDTQYF. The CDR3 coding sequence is TGTGCCAGCAGTGAACAACTAGCGGGAGTAGGAGATACGCAGTATTTT.

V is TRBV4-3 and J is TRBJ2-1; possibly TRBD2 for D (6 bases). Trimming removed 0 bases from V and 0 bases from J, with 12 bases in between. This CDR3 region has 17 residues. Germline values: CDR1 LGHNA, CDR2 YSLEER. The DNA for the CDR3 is TGCGCCAGCAGCCAAGATTTTAGCGGCCTCTCCTACAATGAGCAGTTCTTC. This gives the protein CASSQDFSGLSYNEQFF.

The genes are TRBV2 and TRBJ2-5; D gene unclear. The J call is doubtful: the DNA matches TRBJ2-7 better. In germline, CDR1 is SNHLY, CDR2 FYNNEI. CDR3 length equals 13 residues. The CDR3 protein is CASSDRPHYEQYF. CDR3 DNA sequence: TGTGCCAGCAGTGACCGGCCCCACTACGAGCAGTACTTC.